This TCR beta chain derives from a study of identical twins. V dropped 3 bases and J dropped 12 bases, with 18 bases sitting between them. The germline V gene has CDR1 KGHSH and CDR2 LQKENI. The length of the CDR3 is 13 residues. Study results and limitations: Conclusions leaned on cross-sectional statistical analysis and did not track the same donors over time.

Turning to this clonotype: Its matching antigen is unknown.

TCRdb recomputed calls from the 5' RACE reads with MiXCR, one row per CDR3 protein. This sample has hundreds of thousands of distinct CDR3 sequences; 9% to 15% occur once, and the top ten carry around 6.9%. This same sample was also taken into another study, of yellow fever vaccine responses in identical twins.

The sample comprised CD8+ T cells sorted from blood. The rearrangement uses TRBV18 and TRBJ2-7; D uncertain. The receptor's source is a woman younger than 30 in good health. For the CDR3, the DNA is TGTGCCAGCTCACCGGAAGCTTCCGGGCCGCTGTACTTC. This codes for CASSPEASGPLYF. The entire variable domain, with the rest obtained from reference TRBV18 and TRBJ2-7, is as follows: NAGVMQNPRHLVRRRGQEARLRCSPMKGHSHVYWYRQLPEEGLKFMVYLQKENIIDESGMPKERFSAEFPKEGPSILRIQQVVRGDSAAYFCASSPEASGPLYFGPGTRLTVT.